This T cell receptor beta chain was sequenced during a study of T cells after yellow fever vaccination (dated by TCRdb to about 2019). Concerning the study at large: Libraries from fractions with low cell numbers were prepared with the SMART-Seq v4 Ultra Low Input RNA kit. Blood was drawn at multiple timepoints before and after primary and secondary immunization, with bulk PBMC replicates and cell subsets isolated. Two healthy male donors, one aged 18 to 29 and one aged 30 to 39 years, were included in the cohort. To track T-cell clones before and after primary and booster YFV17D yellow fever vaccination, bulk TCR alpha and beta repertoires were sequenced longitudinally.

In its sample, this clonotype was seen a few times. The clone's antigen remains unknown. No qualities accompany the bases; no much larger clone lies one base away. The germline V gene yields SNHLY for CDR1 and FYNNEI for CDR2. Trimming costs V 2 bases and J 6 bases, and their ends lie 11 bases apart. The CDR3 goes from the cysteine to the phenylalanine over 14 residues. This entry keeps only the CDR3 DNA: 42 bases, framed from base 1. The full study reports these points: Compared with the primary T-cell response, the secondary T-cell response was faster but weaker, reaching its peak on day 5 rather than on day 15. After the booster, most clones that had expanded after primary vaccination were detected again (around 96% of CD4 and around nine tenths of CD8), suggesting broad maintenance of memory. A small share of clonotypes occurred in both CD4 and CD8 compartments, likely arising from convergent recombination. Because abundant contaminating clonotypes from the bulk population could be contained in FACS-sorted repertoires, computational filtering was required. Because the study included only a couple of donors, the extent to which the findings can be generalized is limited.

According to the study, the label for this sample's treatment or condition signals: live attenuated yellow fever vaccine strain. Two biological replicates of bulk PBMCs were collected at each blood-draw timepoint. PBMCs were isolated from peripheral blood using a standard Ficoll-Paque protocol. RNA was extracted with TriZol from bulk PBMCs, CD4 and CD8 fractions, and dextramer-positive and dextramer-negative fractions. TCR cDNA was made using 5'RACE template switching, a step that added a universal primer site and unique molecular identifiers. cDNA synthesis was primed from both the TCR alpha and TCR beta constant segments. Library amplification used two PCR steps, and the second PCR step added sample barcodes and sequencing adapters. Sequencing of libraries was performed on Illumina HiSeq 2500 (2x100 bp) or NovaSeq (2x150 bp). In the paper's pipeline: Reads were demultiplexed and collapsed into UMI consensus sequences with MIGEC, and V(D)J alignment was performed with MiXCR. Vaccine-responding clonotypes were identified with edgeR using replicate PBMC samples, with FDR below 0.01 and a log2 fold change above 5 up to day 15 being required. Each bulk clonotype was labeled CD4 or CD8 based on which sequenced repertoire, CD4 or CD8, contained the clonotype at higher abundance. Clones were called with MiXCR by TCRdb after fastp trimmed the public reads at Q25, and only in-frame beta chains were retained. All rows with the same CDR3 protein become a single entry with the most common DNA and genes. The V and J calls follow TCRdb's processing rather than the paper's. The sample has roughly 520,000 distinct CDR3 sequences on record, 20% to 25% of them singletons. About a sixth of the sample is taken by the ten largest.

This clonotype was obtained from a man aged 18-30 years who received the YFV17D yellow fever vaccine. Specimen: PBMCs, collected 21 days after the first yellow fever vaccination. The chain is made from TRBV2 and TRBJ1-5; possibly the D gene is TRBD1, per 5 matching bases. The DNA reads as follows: TGTGCCAGCAGTGAAACCCAGGGACCTCAGCCCCAGCATTTT. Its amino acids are CASSETQGPQPQHF.